The following is a TCR beta chain sequence with its context. The antigen is unknown. The method was immunoSEQ multiplex PCR; TCRdb's version includes in-frame clones alone and lacks a portion of them. Of 85,000 to 120,000 clones listed, about 95% are singletons. The data stem from a study of cytomegalovirus exposure and HLA in healthy donors. On the study more broadly: The approximately 110 validation repertoires and the 666 first-cohort repertoires shared a platform, a later analysis reported. Study-wide points: Researchers catalogued some 160 TCR beta chains as cytomegalovirus-associated. Rarity held for most TCR sequences, but there were some public TCRs that occurred in many donors.

The donors formed part of the roughly 110-subject validation cohort, distinct from the roughly 640-subject first cohort. The receptor was isolated from a woman younger than 35 in good health and CMV-seronegative. The sample taken for sequencing was PBMCs.

Here the CDR3 reads CASSHPDSNEQFF. The CDR3 DNA sequence: TGCGCCAGCAGCCACCCGGACAGCAATGAGCAGTTCTTC. The rearrangement links TRBV5-1 to TRBJ2-1; the D gene is possibly TRBD1 (6 bases). Germline CDR1 reads SGHRS; CDR2 reads YFSETQ. Between the trimmed V and J ends, which lost 4 bases and 6 bases, there was a span of 11 bases. CDR3 length: 13 residues.